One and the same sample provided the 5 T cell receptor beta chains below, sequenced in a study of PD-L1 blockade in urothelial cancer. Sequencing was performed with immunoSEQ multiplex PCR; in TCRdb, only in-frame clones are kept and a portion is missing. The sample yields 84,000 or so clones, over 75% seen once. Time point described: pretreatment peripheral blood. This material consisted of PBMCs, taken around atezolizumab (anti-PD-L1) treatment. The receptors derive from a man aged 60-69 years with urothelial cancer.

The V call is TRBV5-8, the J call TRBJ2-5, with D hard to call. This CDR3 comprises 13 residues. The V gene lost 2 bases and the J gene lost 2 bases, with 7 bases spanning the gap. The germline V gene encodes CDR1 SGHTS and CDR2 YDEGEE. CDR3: CASSFTQQETQYF. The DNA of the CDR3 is TGTGCCAGCAGCTTCACGCAGCAAGAGACCCAGTACTTC. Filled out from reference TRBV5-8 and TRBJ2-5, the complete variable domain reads EAGVTQSPTHLIKTRGQQATLRCSPISGHTSVYWYQQALGLGLQFLLWYDEGEERNRGNFPPRFSGRQFPNYSSELNVNALELEDSALYLCASSFTQQETQYFGPGTRLLVL.

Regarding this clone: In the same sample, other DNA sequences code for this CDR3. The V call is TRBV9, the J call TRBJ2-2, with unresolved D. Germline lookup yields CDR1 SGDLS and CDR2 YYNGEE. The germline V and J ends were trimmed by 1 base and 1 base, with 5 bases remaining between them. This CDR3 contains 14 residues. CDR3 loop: CASSVSGNTGELFF. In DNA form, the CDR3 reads TGTGCCAGCAGCGTATCCGGGAACACCGGGGAGCTGTTTTTT.

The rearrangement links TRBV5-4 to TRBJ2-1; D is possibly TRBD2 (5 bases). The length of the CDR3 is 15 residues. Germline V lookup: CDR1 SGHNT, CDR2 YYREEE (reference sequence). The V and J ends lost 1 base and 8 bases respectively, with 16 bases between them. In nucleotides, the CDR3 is TGTGCCAGCAGCTTGCCCCTAGGAGGTAGGGATGAGCAGTTCTTC. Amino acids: CASSLPLGGRDEQFF.

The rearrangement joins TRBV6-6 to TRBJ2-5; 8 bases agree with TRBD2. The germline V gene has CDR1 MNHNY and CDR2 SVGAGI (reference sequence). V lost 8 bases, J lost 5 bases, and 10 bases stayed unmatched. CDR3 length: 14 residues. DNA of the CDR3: TGTGCCAGCTTCTCGGGGGGGGGTAGGGAGACCCAGTACTTC. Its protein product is CASFSGGGRETQYF.

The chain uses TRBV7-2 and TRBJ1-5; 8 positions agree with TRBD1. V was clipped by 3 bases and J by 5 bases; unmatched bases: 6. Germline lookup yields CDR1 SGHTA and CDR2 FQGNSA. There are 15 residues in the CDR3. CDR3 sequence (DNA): TGTGCCAGCAGCTTCGACGGACAGGGACATCAGCCCCAGCATTTT. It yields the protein CASSFDGQGHQPQHF.